The sample holds a few counts of the clone carrying this T cell receptor (beta chain). Its antigen remains unknown. A much larger clone lies one base from this, so it may be a read error. Total RNA extracted from each sample amounted to at least 5.5 micrograms. A second roughly 7 to 11 cycle PCR used barcoded and J-beta primers. Each CDR3 protein is one row after TCRdb ran MiXCR on the 5' RACE reads. Of 850,000 to 950,000 distinct CDR3 sequences listed, under 30% are singletons. This CDR3 has 15 amino acids. The data were obtained in a study of blood T cells in healthy people across ages. Study-wide context: Template switching captured about one barcoded beta molecule per two T cells.

Regarding the study as a whole: Older age coincided with a roughly linear decline in TCR beta diversity per million T cells. Greater diversity and more naive CD4+ cells were seen in long-lived donors than in aged donors.

V gene TRBV12-3 or TRBV12-4 combines with J gene TRBJ2-3, with D possibly called TRBD1 or TRBD2 (6 bases each). This receptor was identified in a woman over 75 in good health. Specimen: blood. In DNA form, the CDR3 reads TGTGCCAGCAGGGACTTAGCGGACAGCACAGATGCGCAGTATTTT. As protein: CASRDLADSTDAQYF.